This T cell receptor beta chain appears in the sequencing data of a study of cytomegalovirus exposure and HLA in healthy donors (dated by TCRdb to 2016 to 2017). Describing the broader study: An earlier analysis of approximately 640 of the donors reported more than 250 Gb of sequence data and around 110 million unique TCR beta sequences from 150 million to 200 million T cells. HLA typing covered class I and class II loci at four-digit resolution. The number of donors typed differed by locus, with about 620-630 for A, B, C, DRB1 and DQB1, around 500 for DQA1, some 570 for DPA1, and some 440 for DPB1. An earlier analysis of around 540 of the donors applied high-throughput TCR beta sequencing to assess whether each TCR beta V gene segment acted as functional or pseudogenic. All discovery cohort repertoires had been generated using a single sequencing platform. The later analysis used no new phenotypic data to find candidate immune exposures, relying instead on TCR beta sequences and their occurrence across donors. Across approximately 400 genotyped donors of the cohort, an average of approximately 240,000 unique TCR beta nucleotide sequences per donor were sequenced, and roughly a sixth of those sequences were non-productive. Genome-wide SNP genotypes for about 60% of the roughly 700 donors were used in a later genetic analysis, which treated that subset as a discovery cohort. Using immunosequencing, the study profiled T cell repertoires from roughly 650 subjects and related those repertoires to cytomegalovirus serostatus. Along with the approximately 650-subject first cohort, a separate validation cohort of about 110 different subjects was used. Of the roughly 400 genotyped donors, 75% to 85% were placed in the genetic ancestry cluster associated with self-reported Caucasian donors. To predict cytomegalovirus infection status, the study combined high-throughput TCR immunosequencing, statistical association of individual TCRs with disease status, and machine learning. An early release covering some 640 HLA-typed donors comprised roughly 300 gigabases of sequencing data and tens of millions of unique TCR sequences. A few DR-DQ haplotypes were treated as single units for association and clustering because of strong linkage in the cohort. Donor age, sex, ethnicity and CMV serostatus were compiled together with the repertoire data. In a later analysis, previously published TCR beta repertoires from several hundred donors were re-analyzed and high-resolution HLA genotyping was added so that TCR occurrence patterns could be studied. The study was designed to test whether signatures of past pathogen exposure could be identified by cataloging public T cell receptors.

As regards this clone: Its antigen is still unknown.

Library creation used the immunoSEQ multiplex PCR assay. For the multiplex PCR, a mixture combining 60 forward primers for TCR Vbeta segments and 13 reverse primers for TCR Jbeta segments was used. The CDR3 region of rearranged TCR beta genes was amplified from genomic DNA by a multiplex PCR assay. The Illumina HiSeq System was used to sequence the amplified TCR beta libraries as 87-base-pair reads. From the authors' description of their analysis: A later analysis tallied 75 million to 95 million unique TCR beta chains across the 660 or so repertoires, and some 10 million of those chains were shared by two or more donors. Raw reads were error-corrected and collapsed into unique sequences with a nearest-neighbor algorithm that merged closely related sequences to remove PCR and sequencing errors. CDR3 sequences were aligned to IMGT reference sequences to assign V, D and J gene segments. For a sequence to be retained, at least a six-nucleotide match to both a V gene segment and a J gene segment was required. A rearrangement counted as productive if the CDR3 had no stop codons and remained in frame with V and J, and every other rearrangement counted as non-productive. CDR3 was defined by IMGT convention, running from the second conserved V-encoded cysteine to the conserved J-encoded phenylalanine. The earlier analysis of a few hundred of the donors excluded sequences that lacked an unambiguous match to a single V gene segment. In an earlier analysis of a few hundred of the donors, V segments were called functional above 56.7% productive rearrangements and were called segregating when the between-donor standard deviation exceeded 5%. A statistical classification framework was built for diagnosing cytomegalovirus status from the catalog of TCR beta chain sequences. A later analysis assigned V and J genes by comparing TCR nucleotide sequences with IMGT/GENE-DB human TR gene sequences. In a later analysis, CDR3 sequences and most-parsimonious VDJ recombination scenarios were assigned using the TCRdist pipeline. In a later analysis, each TCR beta chain was defined by its CDR3 amino acid sequence together with its V-gene family, and reads without a unique V-gene family were excluded. In a later analysis, 450 to 600 highly shared, low-generation-probability nucleotide sequences were removed to address suspected cross-contamination and a sequencing artifact. A later analysis calculated a clonal expansion index for each public chain from normalized within-repertoire ranks of inferred template counts. A later analysis computed generation probabilities with a VDJ recombination model fitted to out-of-frame rearrangements, and checked the results against IGoR. A later analysis scored TCR-TCR, TCR-HLA and TCR-CMV co-occurrence with hypergeometric tests, applying a repertoire-size bias correction to TCR pairs. False discovery rates were estimated in a later analysis by permuting HLA or CMV assignments 20 times. In a later analysis, co-occurring TCRs were grouped using DBSCAN, and TCRdist sequence similarity was added for clustering within HLA-allele-positive subsets. For co-occurrence clustering, repertoires with fewer than 30,000 or more than 120,000 public chains were excluded, along with roughly 5 repertoires with anomalous nucleotide sharing. Not all clones reach the TCRdb copy of this immuneACCESS table, which keeps in-frame sequences only. Checked studies attribute under half of the gap to unresolved V genes and leave the rest unexplained. The V and J calls and clone size come from that table; D and trimming were worked out from the DNA. The table for this sample shows some 75,000 clones. Roughly 8% of the sample belongs to the ten largest clones.

The cohort consisted of some 670 healthy bone marrow donors. All cohort members were sampled while nominally healthy, although unrecorded immune exposures were likely present. The donor was CMV seropositive and was included in the group of approximately 300 seropositive cohort members. A peripheral blood sample was collected from each donor, and TCR beta sequencing was performed on peripheral blood mononuclear cells. The Qiagen DNeasy Blood Extraction Kit was used to extract genomic DNA from the blood cell samples. V and J are truncated by 3 bases and 1 base respectively, leaving an intervening sequence of 12 bases. Spanning cysteine to phenylalanine, the CDR3 consists of 15 amino acids. The read is trimmed to its CDR3 DNA, 45 bases read in frame from base 1. The germline V gene yields LGHNA for CDR1 and YSLEER for CDR2. Broader findings and caveats from the paper: Sequencing depth was assumed to be roughly uniform across donors in the presence/absence analyses, though that assumption may not hold. Linkage disequilibrium might explain the correlated functional status among segregating V segments, but an unknown experimental factor could not be excluded. Because some donors lacked HLA typing at each locus, the association tests relied only on the typed subset. Because counts were too low, about 17 rarely observed V segments, including chromosome 9 orphons, were excluded from the earlier analysis of 587 of the donors. Because the 87-base-pair reads could not distinguish some IMGT-functional V segments, including TRBV6-2 and TRBV6-3, those segments were excluded. In a later analysis, HLA-associated TCR beta chains showed more clonal expansion and lower generation probabilities than non-associated chains that were equally common. A further reported finding was that TCR beta sequences accurately predicted the HLA-A and HLA-B alleles for most subjects in the first cohort. In both the original and validation cohorts, the classifier was reported to diagnose cytomegalovirus status with high specificity and sensitivity. The authors suggested that the approach could potentially be generalized to other disease states and immunological phenotypes. According to a later analysis, most CMV-associated TCR beta chains appeared to be HLA-restricted, and the HLA associations seemed to be driven largely by CMV exposure. Several of the top co-occurrence clusters appeared to be linked to parvovirus B19, influenza, CMV and Epstein-Barr virus, according to a later analysis. Broadly in line with IMGT annotations, most TCR beta V segments showed up in productive rearrangements about 90% or about 30% of the time in an earlier analysis of approximately 640 of the donors. A cluster of highly shared sequence variants was judged likely to represent a technical artifact of the sequencing pipeline. Strong co-occurrence of HLA alleles, especially DR and DQ, made assigning TCR associations to individual alleles difficult. Specific HLA alleles were associated with 15,000 to 20,000 TCR beta sequences at a false discovery rate of 0.05 in a later analysis. In the study, 164 TCR beta chains were listed as associated with cytomegalovirus. A later analysis found that TCR association rates varied across HLA loci, with DRB1 alleles showing the most associated TCRs and HLA-C alleles the fewest. CMV serostatus was the only immune exposure information available for the cohort. A later genetic analysis associated a missense DCLRE1C variant with V-gene and J-gene trimming of TCR beta chains, and an independent cohort replicated the association. Three of the identified cytomegalovirus-associated TCR beta chains were confirmed in vitro to be specific for cytomegalovirus antigens. In this cohort, only TCR beta chains were sequenced, and detectable features were limited by the absence of alpha or paired-chain data. Most TCR sequences were observed very rarely across donors, whereas some public TCRs were present in many individuals. Compared with the 666-donor mean, donors in an Asian-associated ancestry cluster had fewer N-insertions in productive TCRs, according to a later genetic analysis.

The TCR was taken from a female donor in good health and CMV-seropositive. This chain is built from TRBV4-3 and TRBJ1-1, with a weak D call of TRBD1 (6 bases match). The source material was PBMCs. Read as DNA, the sequence is TGCGCCAGCAGCCAGGACGGGACATCGAACACTGAAGCTTTCTTT. Its translation is CASSQDGTSNTEAFF.